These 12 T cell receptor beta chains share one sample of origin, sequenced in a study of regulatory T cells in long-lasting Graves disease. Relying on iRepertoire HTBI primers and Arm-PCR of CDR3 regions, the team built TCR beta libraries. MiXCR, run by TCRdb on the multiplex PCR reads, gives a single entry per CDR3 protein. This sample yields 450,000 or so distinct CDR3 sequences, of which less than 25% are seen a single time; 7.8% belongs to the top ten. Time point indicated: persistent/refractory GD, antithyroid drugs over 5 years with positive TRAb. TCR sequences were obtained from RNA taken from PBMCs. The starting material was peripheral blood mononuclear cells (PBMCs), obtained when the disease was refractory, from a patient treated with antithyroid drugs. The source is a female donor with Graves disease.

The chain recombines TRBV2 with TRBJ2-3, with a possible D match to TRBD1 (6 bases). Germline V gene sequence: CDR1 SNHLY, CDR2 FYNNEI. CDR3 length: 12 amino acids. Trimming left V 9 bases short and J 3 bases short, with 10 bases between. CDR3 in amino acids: CARRTVTDTQYF. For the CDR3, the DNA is TGTGCCAGAAGGACAGTTACAGATACGCAGTATTTT. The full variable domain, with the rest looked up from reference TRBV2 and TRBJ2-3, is EPEVTQTPSHQVTQMGQEVILRCVPISNHLYFYWYRQILGQKVEFLVSFYNNEISEKSEIFDDQFSVERPDGSNFTLKIRSTKLEDSAMYFCARRTVTDTQYFGPGTRLTVL.

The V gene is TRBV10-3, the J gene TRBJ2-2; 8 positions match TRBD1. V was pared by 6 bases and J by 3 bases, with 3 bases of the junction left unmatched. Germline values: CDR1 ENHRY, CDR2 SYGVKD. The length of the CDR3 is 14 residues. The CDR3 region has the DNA TGTGCCATCAGGGACAGGGCTGACACCGGGGAGCTGTTTTTT. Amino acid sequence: CAIRDRADTGELFF.

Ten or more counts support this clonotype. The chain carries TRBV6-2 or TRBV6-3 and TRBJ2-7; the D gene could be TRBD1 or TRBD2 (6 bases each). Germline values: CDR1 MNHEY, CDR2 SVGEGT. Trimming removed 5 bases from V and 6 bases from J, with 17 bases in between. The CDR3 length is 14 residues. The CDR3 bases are TGTGCCAGCAGTGGAGGGACACCTGAGAGCGAGCAGTACTTC. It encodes CASSGGTPESEQYF.

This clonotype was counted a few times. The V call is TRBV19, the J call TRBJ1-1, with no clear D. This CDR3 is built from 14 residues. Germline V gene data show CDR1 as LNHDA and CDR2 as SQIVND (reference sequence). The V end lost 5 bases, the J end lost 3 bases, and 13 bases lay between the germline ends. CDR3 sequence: CASSPRKSDTEAFF. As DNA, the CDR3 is TGTGCCAGTAGTCCTCGGAAGAGCGACACTGAAGCTTTCTTT.

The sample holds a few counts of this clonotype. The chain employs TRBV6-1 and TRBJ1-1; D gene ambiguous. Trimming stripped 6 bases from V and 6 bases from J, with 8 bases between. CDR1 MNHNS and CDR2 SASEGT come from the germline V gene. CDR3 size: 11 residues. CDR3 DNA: TGTGCCAGCAGCCGACGCGCTGAAGCTTTCTTT. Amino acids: CASSRRAEAFF.

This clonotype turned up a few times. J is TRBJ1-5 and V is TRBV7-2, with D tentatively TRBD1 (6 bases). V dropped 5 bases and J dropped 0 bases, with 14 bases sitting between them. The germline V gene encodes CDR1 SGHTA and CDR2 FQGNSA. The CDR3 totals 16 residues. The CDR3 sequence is CASSIRTVNSNQPQHF. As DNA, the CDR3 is TGTGCCAGCAGCATCAGGACAGTCAATAGCAATCAGCCCCAGCATTTT.

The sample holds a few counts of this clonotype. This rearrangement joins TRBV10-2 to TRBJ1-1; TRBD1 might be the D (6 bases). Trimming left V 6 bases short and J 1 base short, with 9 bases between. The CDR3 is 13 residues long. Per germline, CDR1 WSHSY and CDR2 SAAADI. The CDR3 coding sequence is TGCGCCAGCAGGGTACAGGGGAACACTGAAGCTTTCTTT. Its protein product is CASRVQGNTEAFF.

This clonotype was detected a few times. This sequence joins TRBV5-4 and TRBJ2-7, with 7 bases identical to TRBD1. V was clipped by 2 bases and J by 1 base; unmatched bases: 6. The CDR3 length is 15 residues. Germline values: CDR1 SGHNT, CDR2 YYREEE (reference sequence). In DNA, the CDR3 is TGTGCCAGCAGCTTTGAACCGGGACAGTCCTACGAGCAGTACTTC. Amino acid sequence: CASSFEPGQSYEQYF.

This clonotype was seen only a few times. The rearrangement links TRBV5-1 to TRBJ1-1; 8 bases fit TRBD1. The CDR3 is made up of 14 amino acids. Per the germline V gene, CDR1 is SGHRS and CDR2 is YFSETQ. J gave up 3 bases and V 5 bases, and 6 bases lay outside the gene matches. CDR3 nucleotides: TGCGCCAGCAGTTCAGGGGGCGCGGACACTGAAGCTTTCTTT. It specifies CASSSGGADTEAFF.

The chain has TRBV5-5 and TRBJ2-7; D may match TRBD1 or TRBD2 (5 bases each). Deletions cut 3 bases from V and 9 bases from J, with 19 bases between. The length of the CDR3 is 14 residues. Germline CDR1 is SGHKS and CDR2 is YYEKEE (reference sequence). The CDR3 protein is CASSWDDGRLMQYF. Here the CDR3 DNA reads TGTGCCAGCAGCTGGGACGACGGGCGATTGATGCAGTACTTC. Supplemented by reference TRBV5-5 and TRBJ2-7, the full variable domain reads DAGVTQSPTHLIKTRGQQVTLRCSPISGHKSVSWYQQVLGQGPQFIFQYYEKEERGRGNFPDRFSARQFPNYSSELNVNALLLGDSALYLCASSWDDGRLMQYFGPGTRLTVT.

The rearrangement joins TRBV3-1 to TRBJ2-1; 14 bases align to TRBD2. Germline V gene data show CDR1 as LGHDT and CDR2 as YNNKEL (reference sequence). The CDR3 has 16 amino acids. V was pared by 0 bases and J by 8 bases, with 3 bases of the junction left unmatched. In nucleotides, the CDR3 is TGTGCCAGCAGCCAAGAGGGGACTAGCGGGAGCCATGAGCAGTTCTTC. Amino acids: CASSQEGTSGSHEQFF.

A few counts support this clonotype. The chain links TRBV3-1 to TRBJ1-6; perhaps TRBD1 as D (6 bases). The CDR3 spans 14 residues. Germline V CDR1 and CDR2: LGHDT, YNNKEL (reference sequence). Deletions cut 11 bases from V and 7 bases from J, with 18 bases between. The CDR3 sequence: CAVGGGTSNSPLHF. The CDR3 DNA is TGTGCCGTCGGCGGGGGGACAAGCAATTCACCCCTCCACTTT.